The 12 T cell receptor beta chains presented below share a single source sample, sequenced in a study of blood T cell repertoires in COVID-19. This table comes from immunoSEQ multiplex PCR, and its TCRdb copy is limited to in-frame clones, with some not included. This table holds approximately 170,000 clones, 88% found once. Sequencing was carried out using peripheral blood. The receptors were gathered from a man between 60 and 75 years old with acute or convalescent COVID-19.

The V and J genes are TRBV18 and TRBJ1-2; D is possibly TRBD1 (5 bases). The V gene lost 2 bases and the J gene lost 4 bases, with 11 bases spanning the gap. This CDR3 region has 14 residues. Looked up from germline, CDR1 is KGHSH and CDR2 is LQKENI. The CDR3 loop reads CASSPTGEVYGYTF. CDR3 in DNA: TGTGCCAGCTCACCAACAGGTGAAGTCTATGGCTACACCTTC.

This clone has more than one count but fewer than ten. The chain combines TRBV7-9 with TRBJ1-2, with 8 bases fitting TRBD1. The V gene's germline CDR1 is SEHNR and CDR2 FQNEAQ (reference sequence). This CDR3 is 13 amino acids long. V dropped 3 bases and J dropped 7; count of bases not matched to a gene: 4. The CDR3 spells CASSFFDRGGYTF. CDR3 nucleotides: TGTGCCAGCAGCTTTTTCGACAGGGGTGGCTACACCTTC.

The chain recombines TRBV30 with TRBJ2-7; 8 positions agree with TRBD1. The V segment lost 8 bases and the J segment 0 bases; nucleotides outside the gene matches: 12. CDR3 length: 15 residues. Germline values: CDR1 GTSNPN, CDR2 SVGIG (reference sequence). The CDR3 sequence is CAGSPGQENSYEQYF. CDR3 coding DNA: TGTGCCGGTTCACCGGGACAGGAGAACTCCTACGAGCAGTACTTC.

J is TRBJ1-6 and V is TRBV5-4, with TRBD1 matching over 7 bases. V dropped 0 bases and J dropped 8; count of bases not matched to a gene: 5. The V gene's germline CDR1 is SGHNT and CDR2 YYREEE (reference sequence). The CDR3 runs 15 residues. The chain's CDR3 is CASSLVPQGDSPLHF. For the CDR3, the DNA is TGTGCCAGCAGCTTGGTCCCGCAGGGGGATTCACCCCTCCACTTT.

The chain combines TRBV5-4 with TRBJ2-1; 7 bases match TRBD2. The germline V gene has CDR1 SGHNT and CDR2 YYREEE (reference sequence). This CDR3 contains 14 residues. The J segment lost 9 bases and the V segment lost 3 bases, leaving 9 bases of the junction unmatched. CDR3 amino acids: CASSSSGIHGEQFF. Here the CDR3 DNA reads TGTGCCAGCAGCTCAAGCGGGATTCACGGTGAGCAGTTCTTC. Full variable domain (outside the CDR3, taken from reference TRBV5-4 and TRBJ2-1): ETGVTQSPTHLIKTRGQQVTLRCSSQSGHNTVSWYQQALGQGPQFIFQYYREEENGRGNFPPRFSGLQFPNYSSELNVNALELDDSALYLCASSSSGIHGEQFFGPGTRLTVL.

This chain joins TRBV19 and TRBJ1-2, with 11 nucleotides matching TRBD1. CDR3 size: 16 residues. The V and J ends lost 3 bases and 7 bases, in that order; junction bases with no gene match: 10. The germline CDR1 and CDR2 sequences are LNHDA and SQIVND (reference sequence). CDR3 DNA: TGTGCCAGTAGTATGGAGAGGACAGGGGGCAATGTTGGCTACACCTTC. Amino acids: CASSMERTGGNVGYTF.

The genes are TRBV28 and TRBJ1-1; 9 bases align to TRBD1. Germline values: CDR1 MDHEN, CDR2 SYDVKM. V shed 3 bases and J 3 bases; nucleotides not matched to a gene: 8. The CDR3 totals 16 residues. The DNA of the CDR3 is TGTGCCAGCAGTTTGTACAGGGGGCAGGGTCACACTGAAGCTTTCTTT. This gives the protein CASSLYRGQGHTEAFF.

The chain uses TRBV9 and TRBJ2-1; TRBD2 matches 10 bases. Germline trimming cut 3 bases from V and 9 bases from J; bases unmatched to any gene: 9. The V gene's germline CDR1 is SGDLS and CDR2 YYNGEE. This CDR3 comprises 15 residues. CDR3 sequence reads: CASSAVAGGLGEQFF. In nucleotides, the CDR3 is TGTGCCAGCAGCGCCGTAGCGGGGGGCCTGGGTGAGCAGTTCTTC.

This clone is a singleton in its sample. DNA for the CDR3: TGCGCCAGCAGCCAAGACCCCGGACTAGCGGGGTACAATGAGCAGTTCTTC. Its translation is CASSQDPGLAGYNEQFF. The V and J genes are TRBV4-3 and TRBJ2-1, with 12 bases fitting TRBD2. CDR3 length: 17 amino acids. V trimming: 0 bases; J trimming: 4 bases; junction bases outside the gene matches: 4. Per the germline V gene, CDR1 is LGHNA and CDR2 is YSLEER.

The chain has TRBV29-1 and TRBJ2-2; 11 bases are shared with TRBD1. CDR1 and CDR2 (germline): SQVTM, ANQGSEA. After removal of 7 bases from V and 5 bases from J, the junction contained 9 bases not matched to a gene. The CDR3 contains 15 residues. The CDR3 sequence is CSALTGTGGTGELFF. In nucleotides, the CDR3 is TGCAGCGCCTTAACCGGGACAGGGGGTACCGGGGAGCTGTTTTTT.

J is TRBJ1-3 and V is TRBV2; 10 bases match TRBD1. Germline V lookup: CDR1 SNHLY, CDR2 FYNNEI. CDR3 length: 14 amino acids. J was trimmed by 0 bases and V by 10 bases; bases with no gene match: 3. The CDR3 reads CAKGQGSSGNTIYF. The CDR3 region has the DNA TGTGCCAAGGGACAGGGGAGCTCTGGAAACACCATATATTTT. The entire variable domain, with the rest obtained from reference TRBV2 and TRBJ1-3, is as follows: EPEVTQTPSHQVTQMGQEVILRCVPISNHLYFYWYRQILGQKVEFLVSFYNNEISEKSEIFDDQFSVERPDGSNFTLKIRSTKLEDSAMYFCAKGQGSSGNTIYFGEGSWLTVV.

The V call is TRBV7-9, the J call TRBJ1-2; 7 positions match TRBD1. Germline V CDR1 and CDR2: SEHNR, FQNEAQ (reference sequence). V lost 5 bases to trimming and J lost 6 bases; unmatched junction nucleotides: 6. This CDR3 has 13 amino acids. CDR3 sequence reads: CASSLRQGDGYTF. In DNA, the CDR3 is TGTGCCAGCAGCCTAAGACAGGGCGATGGCTACACCTTC. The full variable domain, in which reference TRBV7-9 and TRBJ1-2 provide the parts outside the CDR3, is DTGVSQNPRHKITKRGQNVTFRCDPISEHNRLYWYRQTLGQGPEFLTYFQNEAQLEKSRLLSDRFSAERPKGSFSTLEIQRTEQGDSAMYLCASSLRQGDGYTFGSGTRLTVV.